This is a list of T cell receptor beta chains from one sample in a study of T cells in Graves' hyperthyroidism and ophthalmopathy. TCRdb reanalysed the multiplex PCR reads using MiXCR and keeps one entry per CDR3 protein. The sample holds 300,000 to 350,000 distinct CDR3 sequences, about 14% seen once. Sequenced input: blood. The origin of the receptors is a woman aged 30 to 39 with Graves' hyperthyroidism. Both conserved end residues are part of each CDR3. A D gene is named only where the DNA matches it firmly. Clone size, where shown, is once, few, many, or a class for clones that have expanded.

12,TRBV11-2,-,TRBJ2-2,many,TGTGCCAGCAGCTCCCTCGGGCGGGAGCTGTTTTTT,CASSSLGRELFF
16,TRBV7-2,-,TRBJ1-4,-,TGTGCCAGCAGCCCCTCCCTGGGGGCAAAAAATGAAAAACTGTTTTTT,CASSPSLGAKNEKLFF
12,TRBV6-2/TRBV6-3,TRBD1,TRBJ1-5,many,TGTGCCACCCGACAGGGGGATCAGCCCCAGCATTTT,CATRQGDQPQHF
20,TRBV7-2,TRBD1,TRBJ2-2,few,TGTGCCAGCAGCCTTACGCCGGGACAGGGTCGAAGTTCGGCGTTCAGGGAGCTGTTTTTT,CASSLTPGQGRSSAFRELFF
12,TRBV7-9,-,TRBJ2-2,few,TGTGCCAGCGGCAAGTCGAACGGGGAGCTGTTTTTT,CASGKSNGELFF
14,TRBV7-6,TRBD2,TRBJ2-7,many,TGTGCCAGCAGCTTAGTACTAGCGGGAAACGAGCAGTACTTC,CASSLVLAGNEQYF
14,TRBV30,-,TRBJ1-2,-,TGTGCCTGGAGTGTACGGCAGGGAGGTGATGGCTACACCTTC,CAWSVRQGGDGYTF
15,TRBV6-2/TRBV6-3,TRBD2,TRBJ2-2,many,TGTGCCAGCAGTTCCAGGACTAGCGGGCCCGGGGAGCTGTTTTTT,CASSSRTSGPGELFF
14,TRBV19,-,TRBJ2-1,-,TGTGCCAGTAGTATAGGCGGGCTCTTCAATGAGCAGTTCTTC,CASSIGGLFNEQFF
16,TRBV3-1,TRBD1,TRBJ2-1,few,TGTGCCAGCAGCCCTCCAACCCGACAGGGGCGCAATGAGCAGTTCTTC,CASSPPTRQGRNEQFF
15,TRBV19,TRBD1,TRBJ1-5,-,TGTGCCAGGGACAAGGACAGGGGGATCAATCAGCCCCAGCATTTT,CARDKDRGINQPQHF
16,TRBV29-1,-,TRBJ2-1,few,TGCAGCGTTGAGGGGGAGGAGGGAGGCACCTACAATGAGCAGTTCTTC,CSVEGEEGGTYNEQFF
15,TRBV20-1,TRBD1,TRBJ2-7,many,TGCAGTGCTAGTTCCCTCCCGGGACAGTCCTACGAGCAGTACTTC,CSASSLPGQSYEQYF
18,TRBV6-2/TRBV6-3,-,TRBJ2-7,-,TGTGCCAGCAGTTACTCGGTGTCCAGGACCTCGGCGTACTACGAGCAGTACTTC,CASSYSVSRTSAYYEQYF
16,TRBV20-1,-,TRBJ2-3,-,TGCAGTGCTAGGGTTGAGGCGGGACCACGCACAGATACGCAGTATTTT,CSARVEAGPRTDTQYF
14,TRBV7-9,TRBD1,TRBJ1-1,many,TGTGCCAGCAGCCGACAGGGGATGAACACTGAAGCTTTCTTT,CASSRQGMNTEAFF
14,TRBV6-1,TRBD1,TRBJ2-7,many,TGTGCCAGCAGTGAACCGACAGGGAGCGTCGAGCAGTACTTC,CASSEPTGSVEQYF
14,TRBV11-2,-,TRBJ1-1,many,TGTGCCAGCAGCTTATACGCAGTGAACACTGAAGCTTTCTTT,CASSLYAVNTEAFF
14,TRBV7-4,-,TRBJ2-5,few,TGTGCCAGCAGGGAGGCCCGCCACTGGGGGACCCAGTACTTC,CASREARHWGTQYF
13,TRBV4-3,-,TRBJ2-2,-,TGCGCCGGCAGCCAAGCGGTAATAGGGGAGCTGTTTTTT,CAGSQAVIGELFF
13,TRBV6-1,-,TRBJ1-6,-,TGTGCCAGCCGGGACACCTTTAATTCACCCCTCCACTTT,CASRDTFNSPLHF
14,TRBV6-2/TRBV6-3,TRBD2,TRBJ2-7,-,TGTGCCAGCAGTTGGGGCGGGAGAGCTTCCGAGCAGTACTTC,CASSWGGRASEQYF
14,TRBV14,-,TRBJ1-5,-,TGTGCCAGCAGCCAAGGGGGGGCGAAACAGCCCCAGCATTTT,CASSQGGAKQPQHF
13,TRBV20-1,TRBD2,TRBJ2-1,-,TGCAGTGCTACAAGGACTAGCGGTTATGAGCAGTTCTTC,CSATRTSGYEQFF
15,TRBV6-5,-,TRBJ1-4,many,TGTGCCAGCAGTTACTCAGGAGGGGAAAGTGAAAAACTGTTTTTT,CASSYSGGESEKLFF
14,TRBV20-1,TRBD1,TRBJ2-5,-,TGCAGTGCTAGAAACAGGGACAGGCAAGAGACCCAGTACTTC,CSARNRDRQETQYF
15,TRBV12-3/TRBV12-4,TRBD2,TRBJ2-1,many,TGTGCCAGCAGTCTAGCGGGAGTAAGTCTTGGTGAGCAGTTCTTC,CASSLAGVSLGEQFF
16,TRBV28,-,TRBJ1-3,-,TGTGCCAGCAGTTTCTTACCGGGTAGGGCTGGAAACACCATATATTTT,CASSFLPGRAGNTIYF
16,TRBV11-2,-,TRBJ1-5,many,TGTGCCAGCAGCTTAGGCGGGGGCATCGGCAATCAGCCCCAGCATTTT,CASSLGGGIGNQPQHF
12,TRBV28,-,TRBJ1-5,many,TGTGCCAGCGAAGGAGGTGCCCAGCCCCAGCATTTT,CASEGGAQPQHF
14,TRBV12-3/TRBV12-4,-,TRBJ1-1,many,TGTGCCAGCAGTTTAAGGGGCAGAGACACTGAAGCTTTCTTT,CASSLRGRDTEAFF
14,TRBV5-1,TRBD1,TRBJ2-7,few,TGCGCCAGCAGGCGGGAACAGGGGGCCTACGAGCAGTACTTC,CASRREQGAYEQYF
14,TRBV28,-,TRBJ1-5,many,TGTGCCAGCAGTTTAGGGGACGTCAATCAGCCCCAGCATTTT,CASSLGDVNQPQHF
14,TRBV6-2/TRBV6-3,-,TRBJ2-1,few,TGTGCCAGCAGTTACGGTAGCTCCTACAATGAGCAGTTCTTC,CASSYGSSYNEQFF
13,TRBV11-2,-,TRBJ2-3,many,TGTGCCAGCAGCTTCCCGGGGAGTCCTGCGCAGTATTTT,CASSFPGSPAQYF
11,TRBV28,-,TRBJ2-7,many,TGTGCCAGCGGGGACATCTACGAGCAGTACTTC,CASGDIYEQYF
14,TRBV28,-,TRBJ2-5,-,TGTGCCAGCATTAAGGACTCAGCGGGAGAGACCCAGTACTTC,CASIKDSAGETQYF
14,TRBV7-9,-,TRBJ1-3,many,TGTGCCAGCAGCTTAATCCTCTCTGGAAACACCATATATTTT,CASSLILSGNTIYF
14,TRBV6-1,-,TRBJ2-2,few,TGTGCCAGCGATAACCTACAGGGAGGCGGGGAGCTGTTTTTT,CASDNLQGGGELFF
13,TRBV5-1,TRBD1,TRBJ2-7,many,TGTGCCAGCAGTTTAGGGGGCCCCTACGAGCAGTACTTC,CASSLGGPYEQYF
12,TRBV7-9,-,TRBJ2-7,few,TGTGCCAGCAGCCGCGGGAACTACGAGCAGTACTTC,CASSRGNYEQYF
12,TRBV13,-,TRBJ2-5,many,TGTGCCAGCAGCTTAGGCCCAGAGACCCAGTACTTC,CASSLGPETQYF
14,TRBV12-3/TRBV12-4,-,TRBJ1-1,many,TGTGCCAGCGACCTCAGGGTCCGGAACACTGAAGCTTTCTTT,CASDLRVRNTEAFF
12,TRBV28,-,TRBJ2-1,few,TGTGCCAGCAGTTATGAGTACAATGAGCAGTTCTTC,CASSYEYNEQFF
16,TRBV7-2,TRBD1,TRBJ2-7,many,TGTGCCAGCAGCCCGACGGAGGGACAGGGTGGCTACGAGCAGTACTTC,CASSPTEGQGGYEQYF
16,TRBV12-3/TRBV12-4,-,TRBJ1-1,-,TGTGCCAGCAGGCTGGGGGGGTCTTCATTGGGCACTGAAGCTTTCTTT,CASRLGGSSLGTEAFF
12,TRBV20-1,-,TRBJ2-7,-,TGCAGTGCTAGTAGGGGGGCGGGCGAGCAGTACTTC,CSASRGAGEQYF
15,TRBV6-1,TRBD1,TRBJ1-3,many,TGTGCCAGCAGTCGGACAGGGCGTTCTGGAAACACCATATATTTT,CASSRTGRSGNTIYF